The next 19 T cell receptor beta chains were all read from a single sample in a study of T-cell memory formation after mild COVID-19. One entry per CDR3 protein results from TCRdb running MiXCR on the 5' RACE reads. The top ten hold about 27% of the sample, which has tens of thousands of distinct CDR3 sequences, about 13% seen once. The sequenced material came from PBMCs or a T cell subset sorted from them (not recorded which). These receptors were obtained from an adult woman who had mild COVID-19 (a few samples of this study predate the infection). Cell type and time point are not known.

V gene TRBV10-3 combines with J gene TRBJ2-1, with D perhaps matching TRBD1 or TRBD2 (5 bases each). Between the trimmed V and J ends, which lost 5 bases and 2 bases, there was a span of 7 bases. Germline V lookup: CDR1 ENHRY, CDR2 SYGVKD. The CDR3 is 13 residues long. The DNA for the CDR3 is TGTGCCATCAGTATGGGGGCCTACAATGAGCAGTTCTTC. The encoded protein is CAISMGAYNEQFF.

The sample holds a few counts of this clonotype. The chain links TRBV7-6 to TRBJ2-1; unclear D gene. Germline-derived CDR1 and CDR2 are SGHVS and FNYEAQ. The V and J ends lost 5 bases and 3 bases respectively, with 14 bases between them. This CDR3 has 15 residues. This CDR3 is CASSTRRAIYNEQFF. CDR3 sequence (DNA): TGTGCCAGCAGCACCCGACGGGCAATCTACAATGAGCAGTTCTTC.

The V call is TRBV29-1, the J call TRBJ2-2; weak D call: TRBD2 (6 bases). CDR3 length: 13 residues. Per the germline V gene, CDR1 is SQVTM and CDR2 is ANQGSEA. The ends were cut back, 3 bases at V and 3 bases at J, with 8 bases in the middle. The CDR3 DNA reads TGCAGCGTTGACGGGACTCACACCGGGGAGCTGTTTTTT. Translated: CSVDGTHTGELFF.

This clonotype showed up many times. The chain employs TRBV11-2 and TRBJ2-2; 7 bases align to TRBD1. J was trimmed by 6 bases and V by 1 base; bases with no gene match: 11. This CDR3 region has 17 residues. Germline assignment: CDR1 SGHAT and CDR2 FQNNGV. CDR3 residues: CASSLAPTGWTSGELFF. CDR3 DNA sequence: TGTGCCAGCAGCTTAGCTCCGACAGGGTGGACGTCCGGGGAGCTGTTTTTT.

The chain carries TRBV7-2 and TRBJ2-7; possible D gene TRBD1, 5 bases. V lost 0 bases and J lost 2, with 11 bases in between. The germline CDR1 and CDR2 sequences are SGHTA and FQGNSA. There are 15 residues in the CDR3. The DNA of the CDR3 is TGTGCCAGCAGCTTAGCGCTGGACACCCCCTACGAGCAGTACTTC. It is translated as CASSLALDTPYEQYF.

This clonotype has only a few counts. The J gene is TRBJ2-7, the V gene TRBV6-5; unclear D gene. The CDR3 has 13 amino acids. V was trimmed by 7 bases and J by 2 bases, leaving 12 bases between them. Germline-derived CDR1 and CDR2 are MNHEY and SVGAGI. CDR3 sequence reads: CASTRGGTYEQYF. The CDR3 nucleotides are TGTGCCAGCACTCGCGGCGGAACCTACGAGCAGTACTTC.

The chain carries TRBV10-3 and TRBJ2-3; tentatively, D is TRBD2 (6 bases). Between the trimmed V and J ends, which lost 8 bases and 6 bases, there was a span of 15 bases. The V gene's germline CDR1 is ENHRY and CDR2 SYGVKD. This CDR3 is 13 amino acids long. The CDR3 DNA sequence: TGTGCCATCTTGGCGGGATCGGCGGATACGCAGTATTTT. This translates into CAILAGSADTQYF.

This clonotype showed up many times. This rearrangement joins TRBV7-9 to TRBJ1-2; D is unclear. The CDR3 covers 14 residues. Trimming pared 5 bases from V and 2 bases from J, leaving 12 bases between. From germline, CDR1 is SEHNR and CDR2 FQNEAQ (reference sequence). The CDR3 region is CASSELTGNYGYTF. CDR3 nucleotides: TGTGCCAGCAGCGAACTGACGGGGAACTATGGCTACACCTTC.

This clonotype was observed many times. V gene TRBV12-3 or TRBV12-4 combines with J gene TRBJ2-7; no reliable D call. V was shortened by 5 bases and J by 0 bases, with 8 bases between the two germline ends. CDR3 length equals 13 residues. As DNA, the CDR3 is TGTGCCAGCAGTCCAAAAGACTCCTACGAGCAGTACTTC. Encoded protein: CASSPKDSYEQYF.

V is TRBV5-1 and J is TRBJ2-1; TRBD2 matches at 10 bases. There are 18 residues in the CDR3. CDR1 is SGHRS and CDR2 is YFSETQ in the germline V gene. V lost 5 bases and J lost 2; bases outside the gene matches: 13. CDR3 in amino acids: CASSLGLAEHPPYNEQFF. As DNA, the CDR3 is TGCGCCAGCAGTCTAGGACTAGCGGAACACCCCCCCTACAATGAGCAGTTCTTC.

There are a few counts of this clonotype. V usage is TRBV4-3 and J usage is TRBJ2-7; a weak D match, TRBD2 (5 bases). The CDR3 runs to 16 residues. With 2 bases removed from V and 3 bases from J, the gap between germline ends came to 17 bases. Looked up from germline, CDR1 is LGHNA and CDR2 is YSLEER. The CDR3 protein is CASSQSQLTGNYEQYF. Here the CDR3 DNA reads TGCGCCAGCAGCCAATCACAGTTAACGGGGAACTACGAGCAGTACTTC.

In the case of this clonotype: Sequence at one end of the junction differs from germline and may be a read error. The chain couples TRBV27 to TRBJ2-1, with D tentatively TRBD1 or TRBD2 (5 bases each). Germline CDR1 reads MNHEY; CDR2 reads SMNVEV (reference sequence). This CDR3 has 13 amino acids. The CDR3, as DNA: TGTGCCAGCAGTATATCAGGGAGAAATGAGCAGTTCTTC. It specifies CASSISGRNEQFF.

The rearrangement joins TRBV7-8 to TRBJ2-3, with D perhaps being TRBD1 or TRBD2 (5 bases each). This CDR3 has 15 residues. Looked up from germline, CDR1 is SGHVS and CDR2 is FQNEAQ. The germline V and J ends were trimmed by 6 bases and 0 bases, with 13 bases remaining between them. This chain's CDR3 is CASRRYWDSTDTQYF. CDR3 bases: TGTGCCAGCAGGAGATACTGGGACAGCACAGATACGCAGTATTTT.

The V gene is TRBV12-3 or TRBV12-4, the J gene TRBJ2-5; D gene unclear. Trimming cost V 10 bases and J 5 bases, with 11 bases left between them. This CDR3 has 11 residues. This CDR3 reads CATQYLETQYF. The CDR3 nucleotides read TGTGCCACCCAGTACCTGGAGACCCAGTACTTC.

This clonotype was picked up a small number of times. This chain uses TRBV7-8 with TRBJ2-7; D possibly corresponds to TRBD2 (5 bases). The V and J ends lost 5 bases and 1 base respectively, with 18 bases between them. The germline CDR1 and CDR2 sequences are SGHVS and FQNEAQ. The CDR3 contains 16 residues. CDR3 region: CASSPRSGTPSYEQYF. The CDR3 nucleotides are TGTGCCAGCAGCCCCCGGAGCGGCACACCGTCCTACGAGCAGTACTTC.

Notes on this clonotype: Here the CDR3 omits its conserved ending phenylalanine or tryptophan, so a read error is the likely source. The chain combines TRBV5-1 with TRBJ2-6, with D maybe TRBD1 (6 bases). Germline V CDR1 and CDR2: SGHRS, YFSETQ. There are 19 residues in the CDR3. V was shortened by 4 bases and J by 4 bases, with 24 bases between the two germline ends. CDR3 sequence reads: CASSPSLAGESLGANVLTL. The DNA of the CDR3 is TGCGCCAGCAGCCCGTCTTTGGCAGGGGAGTCGTTAGGGGCCAACGTCCTGACTTTA.

V and J are TRBV29-1 and TRBJ1-1; D call uncertain. Germline V CDR1 and CDR2: SQVTM, ANQGSEA. Trimming left V 3 bases short and J 3 bases short, with 11 bases between. This CDR3 region has 13 residues. The chain's CDR3 is CSVESSGDTEAFF. In nucleotides, the CDR3 is TGCAGCGTTGAGAGCAGCGGGGACACTGAAGCTTTCTTT.

This clonotype has just a few counts. The rearrangement uses TRBV11-2 and TRBJ2-1, with 7 bases that match TRBD2. The ends lost 3 bases at V and 8 bases at J; junction bases unmatched: 7. This CDR3 is built from 14 residues. Germline V gene sequence: CDR1 SGHAT, CDR2 FQNNGV. The CDR3 bases are TGTGCCAGCAGCTTTGGCGGGAGTATGGATGAGCAGTTCTTC. Encoded protein: CASSFGGSMDEQFF.

This clonotype was counted a few times. The V call is TRBV4-1, the J call TRBJ2-1; TRBD1 is a possible D gene (7 bases). Between the trimmed V and J ends, which lost 3 bases and 4 bases, there was a span of 16 bases. Germline V gene lookup returns CDR1 MGHRA and CDR2 YSYEKL. The CDR3 consists of 16 residues. The CDR3 coding sequence is TGCGCCAGCAGCCAGGAACAGGGGACTCCTTACAATGAGCAGTTCTTC. Translated, it gives CASSQEQGTPYNEQFF.